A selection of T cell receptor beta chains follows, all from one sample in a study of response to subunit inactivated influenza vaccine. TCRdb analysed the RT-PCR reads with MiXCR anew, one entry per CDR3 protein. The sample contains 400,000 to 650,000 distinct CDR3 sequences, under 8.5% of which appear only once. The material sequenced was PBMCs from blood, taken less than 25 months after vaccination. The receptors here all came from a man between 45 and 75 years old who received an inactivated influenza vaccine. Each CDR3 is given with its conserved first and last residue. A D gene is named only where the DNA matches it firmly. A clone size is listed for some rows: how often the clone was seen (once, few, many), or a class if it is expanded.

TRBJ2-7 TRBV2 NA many TGTGCCAGCAGTGTCACAGGGTCTCAAGAGCAGTACTTC CASSVTGSQEQYF
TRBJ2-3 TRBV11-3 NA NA TGTGCCAGCAGCTTAAGAGGACGGAACACAGATACGCAGTATTTT CASSLRGRNTDTQYF
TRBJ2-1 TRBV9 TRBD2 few TGTGCCAGCAGCGTAGCTAGCGGGAGGACCCTCAATGAGCAGTTCTTC CASSVASGRTLNEQFF
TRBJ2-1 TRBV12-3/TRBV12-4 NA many TGTGCCAGCAGTTTAGCGCTGGGGACGGGTGAGCAGTTCTTC CASSLALGTGEQFF
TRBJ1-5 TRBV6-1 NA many TGTGCCAGCAGTGCGGGGCACAATCAGCCCCAGCATTTT CASSAGHNQPQHF
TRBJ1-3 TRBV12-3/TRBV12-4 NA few TGTGCCAGCAGTTTAGCGTTTTTTACTGGAAACACCATATATTTT CASSLAFFTGNTIYF
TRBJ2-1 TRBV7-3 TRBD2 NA TGTGCCAGCAGCTCCACGGGACTAGCTAATTCCAATGAGCAGTTCTTC CASSSTGLANSNEQFF
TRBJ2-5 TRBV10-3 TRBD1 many TGTGCCATCAGTGAGTCGAGGACAGGGGGCAGAGAGACCCAGTACTTC CAISESRTGGRETQYF
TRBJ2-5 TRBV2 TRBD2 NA TGTGCCAGCAGTAGCGGGGGGACGAGTCAAGAGACCCAGTACTTC CASSSGGTSQETQYF
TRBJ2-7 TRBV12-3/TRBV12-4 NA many TGTGCCAGCAGCCGGACAGAGAGCCCCTACGAGCAGTACTTC CASSRTESPYEQYF
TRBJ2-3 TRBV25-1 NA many TGTGCCAGCAGTGAATATAGCAGGGGGGCGTGGAGCACAGATACGCAGTATTTT CASSEYSRGAWSTDTQYF
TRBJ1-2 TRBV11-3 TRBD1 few TGTGCCAGCAGCTTCCGACAATCGGGACAGGACTTGGATGGCTACACCTTC CASSFRQSGQDLDGYTF
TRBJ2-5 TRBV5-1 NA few TGCGCCAGCAGCCGAGGACAGATCGAGACCCAGTACTTC CASSRGQIETQYF
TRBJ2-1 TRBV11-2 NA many TGTGCCAGCAGCTTTGGACTGGGGGGGGGCCCTTACAATGAGCAGTTCTTC CASSFGLGGGPYNEQFF
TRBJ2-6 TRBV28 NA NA TGTGCCAGCAGACCCCCATATATGGGGGGGGCCAACGTCCTGACTTTC CASRPPYMGGANVLTF
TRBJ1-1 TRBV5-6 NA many TGTGCCAGCAGCTTGAGGTCCCCCGGAATACCTGAAGCTTTCTTT CASSLRSPGIPEAFF
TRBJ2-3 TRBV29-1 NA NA TGCAGCGTTAAGGTTTCGGGGGCAGATACGCAGTATTTT CSVKVSGADTQYF
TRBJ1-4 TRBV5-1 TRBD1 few TGCGCCAGCAGCTTGGGGATCGACAGGGGTAATGAAAAACTGTTTTTT CASSLGIDRGNEKLFF
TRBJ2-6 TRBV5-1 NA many TGCGCCAGCAGCTCAAGCTCTGGGGCCAACGTCCTGACTTTC CASSSSSGANVLTF
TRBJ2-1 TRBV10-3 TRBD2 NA TGTGCCATCAGTGAGTCTCGTAGCGGGGATGAGCAGTTCTTC CAISESRSGDEQFF
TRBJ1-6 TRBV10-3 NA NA TGTGCCATCAGCCGAGCGGGCCAGATTAATTCACCCCTCCACTTT CAISRAGQINSPLHF
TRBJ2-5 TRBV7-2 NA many TGTGCCAGCAGCTTCGGCCAGGGGCAAGAGACCCAGTACTTC CASSFGQGQETQYF
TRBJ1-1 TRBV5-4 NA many TGTGCCAGCAGCGACCGGACACACAGTAACACTGAAGCTTTCTTT CASSDRTHSNTEAFF
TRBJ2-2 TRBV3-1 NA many TGTGCCAGCAGCTCCTACACCGGGGAGCTGTTTTTT CASSSYTGELFF
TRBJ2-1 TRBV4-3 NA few TGCGCCAGCAGCCTTAATACAGGGGCGGGGAATGAGCAGTTCTTC CASSLNTGAGNEQFF
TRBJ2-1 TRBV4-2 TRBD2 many TGTGCCAGCAGCCAAGATGCGGGAGCTTCAAAAACCTTC CASSQDAGASKTF
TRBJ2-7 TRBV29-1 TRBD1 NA TGCAGCGTTGAAACCGACAGGGATGGGGATTACGAGCAGTACTTC CSVETDRDGDYEQYF
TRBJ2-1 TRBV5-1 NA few TGCGCCAGCAGCTTCAGGGGTGGCGATGAGCAGTTCTTC CASSFRGGDEQFF
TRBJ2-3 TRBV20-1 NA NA TGCAGTGCTTGGCCATCGACAACAGATACGCAGTATTTT CSAWPSTTDTQYF
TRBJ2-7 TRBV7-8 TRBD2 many TGTGCCAGCAGCTTAGAGGGGACTAGCAAGTACGAGCAGTACTTC CASSLEGTSKYEQYF
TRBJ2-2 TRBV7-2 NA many TGTGCCAGCAGCCGAAGACAGGCGAACACCGGGGAGCTGTTTTTT CASSRRQANTGELFF
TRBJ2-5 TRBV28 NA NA TGTGCCAGCAGGGTAAAACTTGCTAAGAGGACCCAGTACTTC CASRVKLAKRTQYF
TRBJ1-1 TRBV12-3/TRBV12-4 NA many TGTGCCAGTCAAAAGAACACTGAAGCTTTCTTT CASQKNTEAFF
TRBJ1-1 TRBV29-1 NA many TGCAGCGTCCCCGGGGGCAGAGGCCAGAACACTGAAGCTTTCTTT CSVPGGRGQNTEAFF
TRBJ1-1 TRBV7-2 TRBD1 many TGTGCCAGCAGCTCAAGACAGGGGACGGAAGCTTTCTTT CASSSRQGTEAFF
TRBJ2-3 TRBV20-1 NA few TGCAGTGCTAGAGATAAAGGGGAACGAACGCAGTATTTT CSARDKGERTQYF
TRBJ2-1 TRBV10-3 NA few TGTGCCATCAGGCAAGGGAATGAGCAGTTCTTC CAIRQGNEQFF
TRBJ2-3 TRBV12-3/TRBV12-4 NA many TGTGCCAGCAGTTTATTCCCTGAGGATACGCAGTATTTT CASSLFPEDTQYF
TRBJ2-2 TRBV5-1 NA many TGCGCCAGCAGCTCCTCACTCCAGAACACCGGGGAGCTGTTTTTT CASSSSLQNTGELFF
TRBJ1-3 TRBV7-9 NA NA TGTGCCAGCAGCTTAGCCGGACGCGGCTCTGGAAACACCATATATTTT CASSLAGRGSGNTIYF
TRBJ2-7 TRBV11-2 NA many TGTGCCAGCAGCTTACAGTATAGCGAGCAGTACTTC CASSLQYSEQYF
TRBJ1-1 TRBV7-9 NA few TGTGCCAGCAGCTTATTTGAGGGCTTGAACACTGAAGCTTTCTTT CASSLFEGLNTEAFF
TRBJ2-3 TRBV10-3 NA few TGTGCCATCAGTGACAACTCGTACACAGATACGCAGTATTTT CAISDNSYTDTQYF
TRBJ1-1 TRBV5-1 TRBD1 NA TGCGCCAGCAGCCTAGGACAGGGTCGAGCTTTCTTT CASSLGQGRAFF
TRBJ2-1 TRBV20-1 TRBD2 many TGCAGTGCTAGATCGGGACTAGCGGAGCGGGACTACAATGAGCAGTTCTTC CSARSGLAERDYNEQFF
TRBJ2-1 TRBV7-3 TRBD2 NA TGTGCCAGCAGCCCCTACGGGACTAGCGGGACCCCCTCCTACAATGAGCAGTTCTTC CASSPYGTSGTPSYNEQFF
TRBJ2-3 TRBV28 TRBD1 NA TGTGCCAGCAGTTTAACGTCCAGGGGGGATACGCAGTATTTT CASSLTSRGDTQYF
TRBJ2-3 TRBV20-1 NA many TGCAGTGCTAGAGTGTCAGAAAACACAGATACGCAGTATTTT CSARVSENTDTQYF
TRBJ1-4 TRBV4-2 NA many TGTGCCAGCAGCCATAGGCAGGGGCGGGCTAATGAAAAACTGTTTTTT CASSHRQGRANEKLFF
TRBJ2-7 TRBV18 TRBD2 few TGTGCCAGCTCACCCCGGACTAGCGGGAGTTATACCTACGAGCAGTACTTC CASSPRTSGSYTYEQYF
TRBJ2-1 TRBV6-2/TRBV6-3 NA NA TGTGCCAGCATTCCCAGACAGGCGGGTAGCTCCTACAATGAGCAGTTCTTC CASIPRQAGSSYNEQFF
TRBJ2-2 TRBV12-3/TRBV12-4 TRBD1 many TGTGCCAGCAGGACCGACAGGGGAGCCGGGGAGCTGTTTTTT CASRTDRGAGELFF
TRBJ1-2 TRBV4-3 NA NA TGCGCCAGCAGCCAAGAAGGCAGGGTAGGTGGCTACACCTTC CASSQEGRVGGYTF
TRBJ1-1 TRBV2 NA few TGTGCCAGCAGCAGACAAGGGACCTATGAAGCTTTCTTT CASSRQGTYEAFF
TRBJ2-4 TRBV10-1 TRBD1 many TGCGCCAGCAGTCCGGGACAGAAAAACATTCAGTACTTC CASSPGQKNIQYF
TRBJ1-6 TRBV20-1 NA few TGCAGTGCTCCCATGGACAGCCGATATAATTCACCCCTCCACTTT CSAPMDSRYNSPLHF
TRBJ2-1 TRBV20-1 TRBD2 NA TGCAGTGCTAGAGATATAGCGGGAGTAGCCTACAATGAGCAGTTCTTC CSARDIAGVAYNEQFF
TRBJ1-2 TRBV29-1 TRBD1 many TGCAGCGTCTCCACAGGGGGCCTCTATGGCTACACCTTC CSVSTGGLYGYTF